Listed here are 28 T cell receptor beta chains from one sample, sequenced in a study of blood T cell repertoires in COVID-19 (dated by TCRdb to 2020 to 2021). The method was the immunoSEQ multiplex PCR assay. Held by TCRdb, this immuneACCESS table contains in-frame sequences only and omits some clones. Under half of the omission traces to an unresolved V gene where checked; the cause of the rest is unknown. Within this sample are approximately 230,000 clones, with approximately 84% of them counted one time only. The ten largest account for about 15% of the sample. The sequenced sample consisted of PBMCs or T cells enriched from blood (not recorded which). Source of these receptors: a man aged 40-50 years who had recovered from COVID-19.

This clone was observed many times. The chain has TRBV5-1 and TRBJ2-7, with 8 bases identical to TRBD1. The V and J ends lost 4 bases and 4 bases, in that order; junction bases with no gene match: 16. The CDR3 has 17 residues. Germline V gene data show CDR1 as SGHRS and CDR2 as YFSETQ. CDR3 sequence (DNA): TGCGCCAGCAGCCCATACCCAAGACAGGGGATCATTTACGAGCAGTACTTC. It yields the protein CASSPYPRQGIIYEQYF.

V usage is TRBV20-1 and J usage is TRBJ1-5; no clear D gene. V shed 5 bases and J shed 9 bases, with 8 bases lying between them. This CDR3 contains 10 residues. Germline V CDR1 and CDR2: DFQATT, SNEGSKA (reference sequence). The CDR3 spells CSARRGPQHF. The CDR3, as DNA: TGCAGTGCTCGGCGGGGGCCCCAGCATTTT.

The CDR3 DNA reads as TGTGCCAGCAGCCCTAGGACTAGCGGGAGTAGGTACAATGAGCAGTTCTTC. Protein product: CASSPRTSGSRYNEQFF. This chain connects TRBV7-8 to TRBJ2-1; 13 bases align to TRBD2. The trim removed 5 bases at V and 4 bases at J, leaving 8 bases unmatched. CDR1 is SGHVS and CDR2 is FQNEAQ in the germline V gene. The CDR3 contains 17 residues.

This chain links TRBV9 with TRBJ1-2; TRBD1 might be the D (6 bases). In germline, CDR1 is SGDLS, CDR2 YYNGEE. The CDR3 is 16 residues long. V shed 3 bases and J shed 2 bases, with 17 bases lying between them. CDR3: CASSGVQGSANYGYTF. CDR3 DNA: TGTGCCAGCAGCGGCGTCCAGGGGAGCGCCAACTATGGCTACACCTTC. Combining the CDR3 with reference TRBV9 and TRBJ1-2 gives the whole variable domain DSGVTQTPKHLITATGQRVTLRCSPRSGDLSVYWYQQSLDQGLQFLIQYYNGEERAKGNILERFSAQQFPDLHSELNLSSLELGDSALYFCASSGVQGSANYGYTFGSGTRLTVV.

V and J are TRBV6-5 and TRBJ2-2; TRBD2 agrees at 8 bases. This CDR3 has 15 amino acids. The V gene's germline CDR1 is MNHEY and CDR2 SVGAGI. After removal of 6 bases from V and 5 bases from J, the junction contained 8 bases not matched to a gene. The CDR3 coding sequence is TGTGCCAGCAGGCTCGAAGCGGGGGTTACCGGGGAGCTGTTTTTT. Translated, it gives CASRLEAGVTGELFF.

V is TRBV19 and J is TRBJ1-3; a weak D match, TRBD1 (5 bases). The germline CDR1 and CDR2 sequences are LNHDA and SQIVND (reference sequence). The V gene lost 9 bases and the J gene lost 7 bases, with 16 bases spanning the gap. The CDR3 length is 13 residues. DNA for the CDR3: TGTGCCAGCGCGGGGCAGATCGGCAACACCATATATTTT. Translated, it gives CASAGQIGNTIYF.

The chain has TRBV4-2 and TRBJ2-2; 10 bases align to TRBD1. J lost 4 bases, V lost 4 bases, and 6 bases had no gene match. CDR3 length: 16 residues. Germline V lookup: CDR1 LGHNA, CDR2 YNFKEQ. The CDR3 spells CASSRHGTGVTGELFF. CDR3 nucleotide sequence: TGTGCCAGCAGCCGACACGGGACAGGGGTCACCGGGGAGCTGTTTTTT.

This sequence joins TRBV4-2 and TRBJ2-7; 10 bases agree with TRBD2. Trimming took 10 bases from V and 2 from J; bases not matched to a gene: 11. This CDR3 region has 15 residues. Per the germline V gene, CDR1 is LGHNA and CDR2 is YNFKEQ. For the CDR3, the DNA is TGTGCCACTGGGACTGGGAGCGGGGGGGCCTACGAGCAGTACTTC. Its protein is CATGTGSGGAYEQYF.

V usage is TRBV6-5 and J usage is TRBJ2-7; D unresolved. The CDR3 loop spans 15 amino acids. Trimming pared 2 bases from V and 0 bases from J, leaving 11 bases between. Germline V lookup: CDR1 MNHEY, CDR2 SVGAGI. In DNA form, the CDR3 reads TGTGCCAGCAGTTACGCAGGAACCCGCTCCTACGAGCAGTACTTC. Its translation is CASSYAGTRSYEQYF.

The chain links TRBV7-2 to TRBJ1-2; 7 bases line up with TRBD1. The CDR3 runs to 14 residues. V dropped 1 base and J dropped 8; count of bases not matched to a gene: 7. CDR1 is SGHTA, CDR2 FQGNSA, per germline. This chain's CDR3 is CASSLDYRGNGYTF. In DNA form, the CDR3 reads TGTGCCAGCAGCTTAGACTACAGGGGAAACGGCTACACCTTC. The complete variable domain, with remaining parts taken from reference TRBV7-2 and TRBJ1-2, reads GAGVSQSPSNKVTEKGKDVELRCDPISGHTALYWYRQSLGQGLEFLIYFQGNSAPDKSGLPSDRFSAERTGGSVSTLTIQRTQQEDSAVYLCASSLDYRGNGYTFGSGTRLTVV.

The chain employs TRBV29-1 and TRBJ1-1; possibly TRBD1 for D (5 bases). Germline CDR1 and CDR2: SQVTM and ANQGSEA. The germline V and J ends were trimmed by 6 bases and 4 bases, with 18 bases remaining between them. This CDR3 contains 14 residues. CDR3 region: CSVGRGNRITEAFF. The CDR3 region has the DNA TGCAGCGTGGGACGGGGGAACAGGATCACTGAAGCTTTCTTT.

The chain recombines TRBV28 with TRBJ1-3; D remains ambiguous. The CDR3 spans 12 residues. From germline, CDR1 is MDHEN and CDR2 SYDVKM. Trimming shortened V by 5 bases and J by 7 bases, and 9 bases separated the two germline ends. The CDR3 DNA reads TGTGCCAGCAGTGGCGCGGGGAACACCATATATTTT. This translates into CASSGAGNTIYF.

The V gene is TRBV27, the J gene TRBJ1-1, with TRBD1 identical over 7 bases. The CDR3 length is 16 residues. Germline V gene sequence: CDR1 MNHEY, CDR2 SMNVEV (reference sequence). Trimming took 4 bases from V and 2 from J; bases not matched to a gene: 10. CDR3 region: CASSSGPGQPNTEAFF. The CDR3 bases are TGTGCCAGCAGTTCGGGCCCGGGACAGCCCAACACTGAAGCTTTCTTT.

The chain employs TRBV5-1 and TRBJ1-6, with 7 positions matching TRBD1. The trim removed 8 bases at V and 11 bases at J, leaving 13 bases unmatched. Germline V gene lookup returns CDR1 SGHRS and CDR2 YFSETQ. The CDR3 consists of 14 residues. CDR3 nucleotide sequence: TGCGCCAGGCCCCGGACAGGCCCTTCGGCACCCCTCCACTTT. This translates into CARPRTGPSAPLHF.

V is TRBV20-1 and J is TRBJ2-1, with D tentatively TRBD2 (6 bases). V was shortened by 7 bases and J by 5 bases, with 9 bases between the two germline ends. Germline V CDR1 and CDR2: DFQATT, SNEGSKA (reference sequence). The CDR3 extends over 11 amino acids. The CDR3 reads CSELADNEQFF. CDR3 nucleotide sequence: TGCAGTGAACTAGCCGACAATGAGCAGTTCTTC.

This chain links TRBV7-3 with TRBJ2-1; the D gene is possibly TRBD2 (6 bases). Deletions cut 3 bases from V and 9 bases from J, with 15 bases between. Germline V lookup: CDR1 SGHTA, CDR2 FQGTGA. The CDR3 is 14 residues long. This CDR3 is CASSFLGGRFEQFF. Here the CDR3 DNA reads TGTGCCAGCAGCTTTCTCGGGGGACGGTTTGAGCAGTTCTTC.

The genes are TRBV28 and TRBJ2-7, with a tentative D call TRBD1 (7 bases). CDR3 size: 17 residues. Trimming pared 6 bases from V and 0 bases from J, leaving 21 bases between. The germline gives CDR1 MDHEN, CDR2 SYDVKM. In nucleotides, the CDR3 is TGTGCCAGCAGGCTAGGGGGGACAGATATTAGCTCCTACGAGCAGTACTTC. It yields the protein CASRLGGTDISSYEQYF.

V gene TRBV29-1 combines with J gene TRBJ2-1, with TRBD1 matching 8 bases. Germline values: CDR1 SQVTM, CDR2 ANQGSEA. The CDR3 is made up of 14 amino acids. J gave up 12 bases and V 6 bases, and 16 bases lay outside the gene matches. This CDR3 is CSVGPGQDPERQFF. CDR3 nucleotide sequence: TGCAGCGTGGGTCCGGGACAGGACCCCGAGAGGCAGTTCTTC.

The table lists this clone with a count of one. The genes are TRBV23-1 and TRBJ1-4; maybe TRBD1 (6 bases). TRBV23-1 is annotated as an ORF whose role is uncertain. The ends were cut back, 1 base at V and 4 bases at J, with 10 bases in the middle. This CDR3 has 15 amino acids. CDR3 nucleotides: TGCGCCAGCAGTCAATGGGGGGGGCTTAATGAAAAACTGTTTTTT. It codes for CASSQWGGLNEKLFF.

The sample holds one count of this clone. The CDR3 loop reads CAISDLNTEAFF. CDR3 DNA: TGTGCCATCAGTGACCTTAATACTGAAGCTTTCTTT. The V call is TRBV10-3, the J call TRBJ1-1; no firm D call. This CDR3 is 12 amino acids long. CDR1 is ENHRY and CDR2 is SYGVKD in the germline V gene. Trimming stripped 3 bases from V and 5 bases from J, with 7 bases between.

The table lists this clone with a count of one. The chain uses TRBV3-1 (or the pseudogene TRBV3-2) and TRBJ2-1; no clear D. The CDR3 runs 14 residues. Trimming took off 1 base at V and 3 bases at J, with 7 bases between the two ends. The germline V gene has CDR1 LGHDT and CDR2 YNNKEL (reference sequence). CDR3 loop: CASSQVTDYNEQFF. In DNA form, the CDR3 reads TGTGCCAGCAGCCAAGTAACAGACTACAATGAGCAGTTCTTC.

The genes are TRBV4-1 and TRBJ1-2, with D maybe TRBD1 (6 bases). The CDR3 has 13 residues. CDR1 and CDR2 from the germline V gene are MGHRA and YSYEKL. Trimming removed 6 bases at V and 8 bases at J, with 16 bases between. CDR3 coding DNA: TGCGCCAGCAGTCATACAACGACAGGCGGCTACACCTTC. Amino acid sequence: CASSHTTTGGYTF.

This rearrangement joins TRBV18 to TRBJ2-7; TRBD1 aligns across 8 bases. The CDR3 has 13 residues. Germline loops: CDR1 KGHSH, CDR2 LQKENI. With V trimmed by 2 bases and J by 10 bases, 7 bases remained unmatched. The CDR3: CASSPVDRGVQYF. CDR3 nucleotide sequence: TGTGCCAGCTCACCAGTTGACAGGGGTGTACAGTACTTC. Using reference TRBV18 and TRBJ2-7 for the parts outside the CDR3, the full variable domain is NAGVMQNPRHLVRRRGQEARLRCSPMKGHSHVYWYRQLPEEGLKFMVYLQKENIIDESGMPKERFSAEFPKEGPSILRIQQVVRGDSAAYFCASSPVDRGVQYFGPGTRLTVT.

The rearrangement uses TRBV7-2 and TRBJ2-4; D may be TRBD2 (6 bases). The germline CDR1 and CDR2 sequences are SGHTA and FQGNSA. Deletions cut 1 base from V and 7 bases from J, with 14 bases between. The CDR3 has 15 residues. This chain's CDR3 is CASSLDGGGGNIQYF. The CDR3 DNA reads as TGTGCCAGCAGCTTAGATGGCGGTGGGGGGAACATTCAGTACTTC. Filled out from reference TRBV7-2 and TRBJ2-4, the complete variable domain reads GAGVSQSPSNKVTEKGKDVELRCDPISGHTALYWYRQSLGQGLEFLIYFQGNSAPDKSGLPSDRFSAERTGGSVSTLTIQRTQQEDSAVYLCASSLDGGGGNIQYFGAGTRLSVL.

This chain links TRBV29-1 with TRBJ1-3; possible D gene TRBD1, 5 bases. V gave up 0 bases and J gave up 13 bases, with 16 bases separating them. The CDR3 runs 13 residues. CDR1 SQVTM and CDR2 ANQGSEA come from the germline V gene. Written as DNA, the CDR3 is TGCAGCGTTGAAGATCTTCTGGGGCGGCAGATATATTTT. This gives the protein CSVEDLLGRQIYF.

The chain links TRBV10-3 to TRBJ1-2; possibly TRBD1 for D (6 bases). Per germline, CDR1 ENHRY and CDR2 SYGVKD. The V end was cut by 5 bases, the J end by 2 bases, with 21 bases between. The CDR3 has 17 amino acids. The CDR3 region is CAISRDVQGQDNYGYTF. DNA for the CDR3: TGTGCCATCAGTAGGGATGTACAGGGTCAAGACAACTATGGCTACACCTTC.

This clone was observed once. The rearrangement joins TRBV19 to TRBJ1-1; D remains ambiguous. The V gene lost 3 bases and the J gene lost 1 base, with 9 bases spanning the gap. Per the germline V gene, CDR1 is LNHDA and CDR2 is SQIVND (reference sequence). The length of the CDR3 is 14 residues. The CDR3 region has the DNA TGTGCCAGTAGTATTGTGGCGGGGAACACTGAAGCTTTCTTT. This codes for CASSIVAGNTEAFF. The entire variable domain, with the rest obtained from reference TRBV19 and TRBJ1-1, is as follows: DGGITQSPKYLFRKEGQNVTLSCEQNLNHDAMYWYRQDPGQGLRLIYYSQIVNDFQKGDIAEGYSVSREKKESFPLTVTSAQKNPTAFYLCASSIVAGNTEAFFGQGTRLTVV.

The chain uses TRBV6-6 and TRBJ2-7, with TRBD2 matching 9 bases. CDR3 length: 16 residues. Germline trimming cut 6 bases from V and 2 bases from J; bases unmatched to any gene: 11. Germline loops: CDR1 MNHNY, CDR2 SVGAGI (reference sequence). The CDR3 spells CASRTSGTSRAYEQYF. The DNA of the CDR3 is TGTGCCAGCAGAACGTCCGGGACTAGCAGAGCCTACGAGCAGTACTTC.